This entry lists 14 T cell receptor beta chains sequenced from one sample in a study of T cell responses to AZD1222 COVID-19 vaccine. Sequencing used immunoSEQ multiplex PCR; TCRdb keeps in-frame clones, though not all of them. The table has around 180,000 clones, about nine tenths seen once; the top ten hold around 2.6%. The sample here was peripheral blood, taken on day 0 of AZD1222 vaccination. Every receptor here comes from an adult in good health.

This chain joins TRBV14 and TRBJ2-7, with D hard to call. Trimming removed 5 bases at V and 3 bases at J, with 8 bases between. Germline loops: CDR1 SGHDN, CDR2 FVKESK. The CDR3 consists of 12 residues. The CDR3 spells CASSAYDYEQYF. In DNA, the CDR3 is TGTGCCAGCAGCGCCTATGACTACGAGCAGTACTTC.

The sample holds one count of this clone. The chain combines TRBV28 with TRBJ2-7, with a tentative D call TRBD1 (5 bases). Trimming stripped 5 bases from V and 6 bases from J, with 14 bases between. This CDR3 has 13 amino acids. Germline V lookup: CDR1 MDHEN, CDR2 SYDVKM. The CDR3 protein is CASSTVDRGEQYF. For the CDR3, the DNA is TGTGCCAGCAGTACGGTCGATAGGGGCGAGCAGTACTTC. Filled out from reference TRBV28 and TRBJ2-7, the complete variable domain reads DVKVTQSSRYLVKRTGEKVFLECVQDMDHENMFWYRQDPGLGLRLIYFSYDVKMKEKGDIPEGYSVSREKKERFSLILESASTNQTSMYLCASSTVDRGEQYFGPGTRLTVT.

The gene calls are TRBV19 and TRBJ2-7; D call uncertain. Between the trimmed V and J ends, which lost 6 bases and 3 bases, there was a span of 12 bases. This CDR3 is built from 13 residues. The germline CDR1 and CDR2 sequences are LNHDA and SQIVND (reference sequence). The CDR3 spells CASRRESDYEQYF. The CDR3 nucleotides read TGTGCCAGTAGAAGGGAATCGGACTACGAGCAGTACTTC.

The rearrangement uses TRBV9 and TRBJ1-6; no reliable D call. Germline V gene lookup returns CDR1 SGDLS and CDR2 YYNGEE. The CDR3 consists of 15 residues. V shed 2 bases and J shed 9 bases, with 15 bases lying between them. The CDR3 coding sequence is TGTGCCAGCAGCGTGGGGTGGGCGGAGGGTTCACCCCTCCACTTT. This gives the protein CASSVGWAEGSPLHF.

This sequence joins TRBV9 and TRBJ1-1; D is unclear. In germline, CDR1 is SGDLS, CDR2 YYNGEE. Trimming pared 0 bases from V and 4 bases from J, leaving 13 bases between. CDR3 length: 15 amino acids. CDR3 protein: CASSVASGERTEAFF. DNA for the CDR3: TGTGCCAGCAGCGTAGCTTCAGGAGAGCGCACTGAAGCTTTCTTT.

The CDR3 nucleotides read TGTGCCAGCAGCTTGGTGGACAGGGTAAATGGCTACACCTTC. Residues: CASSLVDRVNGYTF. This chain joins TRBV5-6 and TRBJ1-2; TRBD1 agrees at 8 bases. CDR1 and CDR2 from the germline V gene are SGHDT and YYEEEE. The CDR3 length is 14 residues. With 0 bases clipped from V and 6 bases from J, the junction kept 4 bases outside the gene matches.

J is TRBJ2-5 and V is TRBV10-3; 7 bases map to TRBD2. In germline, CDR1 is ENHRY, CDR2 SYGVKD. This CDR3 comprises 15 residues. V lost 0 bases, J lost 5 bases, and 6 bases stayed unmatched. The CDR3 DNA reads TGTGCCATCAGTGAGTCGGGAGCGGGATGGGAGACCCAGTACTTC. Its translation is CAISESGAGWETQYF.

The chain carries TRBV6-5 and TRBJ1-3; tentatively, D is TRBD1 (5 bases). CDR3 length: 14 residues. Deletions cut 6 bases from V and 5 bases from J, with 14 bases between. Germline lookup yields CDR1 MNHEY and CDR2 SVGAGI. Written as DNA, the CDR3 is TGTGCCAGCAGCCGTCGACAGATCCGAAACACCATATATTTT. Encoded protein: CASSRRQIRNTIYF.

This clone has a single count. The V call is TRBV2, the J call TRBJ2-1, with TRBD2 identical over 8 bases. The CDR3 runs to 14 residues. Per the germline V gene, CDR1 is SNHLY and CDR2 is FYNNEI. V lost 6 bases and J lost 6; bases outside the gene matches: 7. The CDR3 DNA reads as TGTGCCAGCAGACGTGCGACTAGCGTCAATGAGCAGTTCTTC. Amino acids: CASRRATSVNEQFF.

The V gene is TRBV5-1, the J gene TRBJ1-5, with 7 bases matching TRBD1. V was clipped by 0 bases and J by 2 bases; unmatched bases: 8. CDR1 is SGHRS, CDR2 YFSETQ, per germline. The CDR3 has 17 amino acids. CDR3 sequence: CASSLAGGGAGNQPQHF. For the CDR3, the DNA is TGCGCCAGCAGCTTGGCCGGAGGGGGCGCTGGCAATCAGCCCCAGCATTTT.

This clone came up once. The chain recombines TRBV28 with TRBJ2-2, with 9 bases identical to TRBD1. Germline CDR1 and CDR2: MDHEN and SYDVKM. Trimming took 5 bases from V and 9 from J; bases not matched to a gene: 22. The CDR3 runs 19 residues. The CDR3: CASSLLKGPGTGITRELFF. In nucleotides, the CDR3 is TGTGCCAGCAGTCTACTTAAGGGGCCCGGGACAGGGATTACCCGGGAGCTGTTTTTT. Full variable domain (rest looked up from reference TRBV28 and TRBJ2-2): DVKVTQSSRYLVKRTGEKVFLECVQDMDHENMFWYRQDPGLGLRLIYFSYDVKMKEKGDIPEGYSVSREKKERFSLILESASTNQTSMYLCASSLLKGPGTGITRELFFGEGSRLTVL.

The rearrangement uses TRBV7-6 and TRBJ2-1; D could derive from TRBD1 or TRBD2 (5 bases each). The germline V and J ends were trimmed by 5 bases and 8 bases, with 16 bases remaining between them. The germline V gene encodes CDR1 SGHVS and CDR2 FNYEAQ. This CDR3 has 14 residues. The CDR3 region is CASSPPPGLDEQFF. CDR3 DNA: TGTGCCAGCAGCCCCCCGCCGGGGCTGGATGAGCAGTTCTTC. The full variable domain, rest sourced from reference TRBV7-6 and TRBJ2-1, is GAGVSQSPRYKVTKRGQDVALRCDPISGHVSLYWYRQALGQGPEFLTYFNYEAQQDKSGLPNDRFSAERPEGSISTLTIQRTEQRDSAMYRCASSPPPGLDEQFFGPGTRLTVL.

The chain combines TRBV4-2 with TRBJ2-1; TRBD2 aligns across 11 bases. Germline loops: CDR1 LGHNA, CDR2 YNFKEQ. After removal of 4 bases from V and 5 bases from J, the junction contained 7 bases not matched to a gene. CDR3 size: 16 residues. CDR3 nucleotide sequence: TGTGCCAGCAGCCCGCGACTAGCGGGATCCCACAATGAGCAGTTCTTC. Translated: CASSPRLAGSHNEQFF.

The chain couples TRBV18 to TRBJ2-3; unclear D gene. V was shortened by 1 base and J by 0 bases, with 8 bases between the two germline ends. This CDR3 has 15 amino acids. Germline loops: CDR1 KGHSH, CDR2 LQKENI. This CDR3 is CASSPRVGSTDTQYF. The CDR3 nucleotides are TGTGCCAGCTCACCACGGGTCGGGAGCACAGATACGCAGTATTTT. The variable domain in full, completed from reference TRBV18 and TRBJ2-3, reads NAGVMQNPRHLVRRRGQEARLRCSPMKGHSHVYWYRQLPEEGLKFMVYLQKENIIDESGMPKERFSAEFPKEGPSILRIQQVVRGDSAAYFCASSPRVGSTDTQYFGPGTRLTVL.